This T cell receptor beta chain was found in a study of T-cell memory formation after mild COVID-19. From germline, CDR1 is LNHDA and CDR2 SQIVND (reference sequence). Trimming stripped 3 bases from V and 5 bases from J, with 4 bases between. The CDR3 runs to 12 residues. This clonotype was seen only a few times. The antigen is unknown. TCRdb ran MiXCR on the 5' RACE reads and lists one entry per CDR3 protein. The sample has over 120,000 distinct CDR3 sequences, under 30% seen once. Study results and limitations: Among CD4+ contracting clones, most were CM and EM, and CD8+ ones EMRA.

The clonotype was recovered from an adult woman who had mild COVID-19 (a few samples of this study predate the infection). Cell type and time point are not known. Material for sequencing was PBMCs or a T cell subset sorted from them (not recorded which). V and J are TRBV19 and TRBJ2-2; D ambiguous. CDR3 sequence: CASSIRTGELFF. The CDR3 coding sequence is TGTGCCAGTAGTATTAGGACCGGGGAGCTGTTTTTT.